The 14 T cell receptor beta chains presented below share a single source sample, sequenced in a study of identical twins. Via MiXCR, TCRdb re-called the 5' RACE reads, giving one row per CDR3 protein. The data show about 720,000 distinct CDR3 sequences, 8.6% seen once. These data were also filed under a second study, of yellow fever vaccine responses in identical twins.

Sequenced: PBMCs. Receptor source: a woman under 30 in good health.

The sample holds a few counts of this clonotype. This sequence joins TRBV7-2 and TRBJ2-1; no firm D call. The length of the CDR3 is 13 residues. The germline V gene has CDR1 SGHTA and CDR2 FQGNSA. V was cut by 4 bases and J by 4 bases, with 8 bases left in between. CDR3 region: CASSSQAYNEQFF. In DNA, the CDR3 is TGTGCCAGCAGCTCCCAAGCTTACAATGAGCAGTTCTTC.

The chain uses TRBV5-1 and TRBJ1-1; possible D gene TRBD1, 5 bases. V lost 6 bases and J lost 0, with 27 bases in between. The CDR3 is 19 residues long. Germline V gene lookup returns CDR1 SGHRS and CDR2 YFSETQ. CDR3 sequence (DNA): TGCGCCAGCACCGACTGGCCCGGCAGCCTTAAGGACATGAACACTGAAGCTTTCTTT. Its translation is CASTDWPGSLKDMNTEAFF. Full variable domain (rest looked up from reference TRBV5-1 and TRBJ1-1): KAGVTQTPRYLIKTRGQQVTLSCSPISGHRSVSWYQQTPGQGLQFLFEYFSETQRNKGNFPGRFSGRQFSNSRSEMNVSTLELGDSALYLCASTDWPGSLKDMNTEAFFGQGTRLTVV.

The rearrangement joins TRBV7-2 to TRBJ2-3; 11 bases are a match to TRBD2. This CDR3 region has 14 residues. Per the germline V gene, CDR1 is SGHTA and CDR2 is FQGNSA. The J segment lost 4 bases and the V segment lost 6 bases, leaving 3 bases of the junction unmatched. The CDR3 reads CASRTSGAADTQYF. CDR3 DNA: TGTGCCAGCAGGACTAGCGGGGCCGCAGATACGCAGTATTTT.

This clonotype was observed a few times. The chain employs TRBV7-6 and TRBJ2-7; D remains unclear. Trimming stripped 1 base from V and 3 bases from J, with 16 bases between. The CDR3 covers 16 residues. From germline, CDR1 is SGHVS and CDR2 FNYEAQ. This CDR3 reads CASSLVSTQDLYEQYF. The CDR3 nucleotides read TGTGCCAGCAGCTTAGTATCGACCCAAGACCTCTACGAGCAGTACTTC.

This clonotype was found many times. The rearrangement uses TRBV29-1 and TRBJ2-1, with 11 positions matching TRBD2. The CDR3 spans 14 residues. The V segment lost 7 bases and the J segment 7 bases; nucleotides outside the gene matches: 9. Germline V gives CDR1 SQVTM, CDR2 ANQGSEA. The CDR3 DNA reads TGCAGCGGTATACTAGCGGGGGAAAGGAATGAGCAGTTCTTC. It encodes CSGILAGERNEQFF.

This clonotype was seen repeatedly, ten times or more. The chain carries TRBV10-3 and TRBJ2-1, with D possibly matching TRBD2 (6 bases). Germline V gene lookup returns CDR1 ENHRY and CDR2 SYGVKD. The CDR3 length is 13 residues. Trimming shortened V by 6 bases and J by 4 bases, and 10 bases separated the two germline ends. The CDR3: CAISEGTYNEQFF. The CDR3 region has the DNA TGTGCCATCAGCGAAGGGACTTACAATGAGCAGTTCTTC.

This CDR3 reads CASSLARRLYEQYF. The CDR3 DNA sequence: TGTGCCAGCAGTTTAGCGCGTAGATTGTACGAGCAGTACTTC. The chain links TRBV12-3 or TRBV12-4 to TRBJ2-7; D remains ambiguous. V lost 0 bases and J lost 4, with 10 bases in between. The CDR3 extends over 14 amino acids.

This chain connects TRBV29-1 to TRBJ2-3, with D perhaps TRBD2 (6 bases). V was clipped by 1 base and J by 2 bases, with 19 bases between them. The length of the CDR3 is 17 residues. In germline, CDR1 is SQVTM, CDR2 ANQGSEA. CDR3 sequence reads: CSVEGVLGGILTDTQYF. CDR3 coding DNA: TGCAGCGTTGAAGGGGTGCTGGGCGGGATTCTCACAGATACGCAGTATTTT.

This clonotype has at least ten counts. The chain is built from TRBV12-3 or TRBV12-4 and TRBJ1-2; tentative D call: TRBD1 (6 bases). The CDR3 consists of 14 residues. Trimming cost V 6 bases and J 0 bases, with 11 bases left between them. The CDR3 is CASSATGTNYGYTF. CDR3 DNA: TGTGCCAGCAGCGCTACAGGGACTAACTATGGCTACACCTTC.

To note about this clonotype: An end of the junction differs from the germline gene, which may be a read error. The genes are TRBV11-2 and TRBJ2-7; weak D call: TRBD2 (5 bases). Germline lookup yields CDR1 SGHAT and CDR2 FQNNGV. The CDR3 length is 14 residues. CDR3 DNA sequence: TGTGCCAGCAGCCTAGAGGTGGTGGAGGACGAGCAGTACTTC. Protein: CASSLEVVEDEQYF. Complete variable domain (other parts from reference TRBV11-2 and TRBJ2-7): EAGVAQSPRYKIIEKRQSVAFWCNPISGHATLYWYQQILGQGPKLLIQFQNNGVVDDSQLPKDRFSAERLKGVDSTLKIQPAKLEDSAVYLCASSLEVVEDEQYFGPGTRLTVT.

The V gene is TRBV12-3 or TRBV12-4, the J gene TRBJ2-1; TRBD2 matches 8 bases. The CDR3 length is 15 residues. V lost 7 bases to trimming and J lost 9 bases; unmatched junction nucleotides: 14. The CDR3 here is CASKKTESLAGEQFF. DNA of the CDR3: TGTGCCAGCAAAAAAACAGAATCTCTAGCGGGTGAGCAGTTCTTC.

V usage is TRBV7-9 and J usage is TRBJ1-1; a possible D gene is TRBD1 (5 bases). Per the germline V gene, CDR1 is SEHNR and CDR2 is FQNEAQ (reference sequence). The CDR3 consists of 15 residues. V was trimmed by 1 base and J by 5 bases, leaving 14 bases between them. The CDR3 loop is CASSLEGVAKTEAFF. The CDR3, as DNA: TGTGCCAGCAGCTTAGAAGGGGTGGCTAAGACTGAAGCTTTCTTT.

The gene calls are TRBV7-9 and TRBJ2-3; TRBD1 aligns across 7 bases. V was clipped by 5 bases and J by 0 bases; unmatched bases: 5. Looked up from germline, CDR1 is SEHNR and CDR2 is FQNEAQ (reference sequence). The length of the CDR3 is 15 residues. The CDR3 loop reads CASSHRDSSTDTQYF. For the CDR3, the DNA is TGTGCCAGCAGCCACCGGGACAGTAGCACAGATACGCAGTATTTT.

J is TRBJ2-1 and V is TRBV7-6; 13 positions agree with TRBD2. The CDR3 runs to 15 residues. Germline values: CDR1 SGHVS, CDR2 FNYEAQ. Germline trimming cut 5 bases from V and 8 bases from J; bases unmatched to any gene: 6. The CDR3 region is CASSQTSGGAHEQFF. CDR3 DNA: TGTGCCAGCAGCCAAACTAGCGGGGGGGCGCATGAGCAGTTCTTC.